The clone carrying this TCR beta chain was recorded many times. The data stem from a study of T cell repertoires in cytomegalovirus infection. Study-wide context: A matching HLA type, together with CMV infection, was signaled by public TCR beta signatures.

MiXCR, applied by TCRdb to the reads, yields one record per CDR3 protein. The sample has about 490,000 distinct CDR3 sequences, approximately 17% seen once. The CDR3 extends over 13 amino acids. The germline V and J ends were trimmed by 5 bases and 11 bases, with 17 bases remaining between them. Germline lookup yields CDR1 SEHNR and CDR2 FQNEAQ (reference sequence). This clonotype was sampled from a human donor in good health (CMV status not recorded). Some clones in this sample may be carry-over from other donors' samples. The J gene is TRBJ2-3, the V gene TRBV7-9; perhaps TRBD1 as D (6 bases). The sample taken for sequencing was CD8+ T cells from PBMCs. In nucleotides, the CDR3 is TGTGCCAGCAGCCGACCCGTCCCGGGACAGCAGTATTTT. Translated, it gives CASSRPVPGQQYF. Variable domain in full (rest from reference TRBV7-9 and TRBJ2-3): DTGVSQNPRHKITKRGQNVTFRCDPISEHNRLYWYRQTLGQGPEFLTYFQNEAQLEKSRLLSDRFSAERPKGSFSTLEIQRTEQGDSAMYLCASSRPVPGQQYFGPGTRLTVL.